A single sample is the source of the 8 T cell receptor beta chains below, sequenced in a study of radiotherapy plus CTLA-4 blockade in lung cancer. Measured with immunoSEQ multiplex PCR; TCRdb has only the in-frame clones, and not every one. The table records under 20,000 clones, more than 75% of them present only once. The sample here was peripheral blood, taken from a patient treated with radiotherapy plus ipilimumab. All receptors derive from a human donor with non-small cell lung cancer whose response to radiotherapy plus ipilimumab could not be evaluated.

The chain has TRBV27 and TRBJ1-2; TRBD1 agrees at 8 bases. In germline, CDR1 is MNHEY, CDR2 SMNVEV (reference sequence). The CDR3 runs to 15 residues. Losses at the gene ends were 6 bases for V and 4 bases for J; bases not matched to a gene: 10. The CDR3 DNA sequence: TGTGCCAGCAGGAGATCCGGGACAGGCGGCTATGGCTACACCTTC. Its protein product is CASRRSGTGGYGYTF.

The V gene is TRBV11-2, the J gene TRBJ2-3, with unresolved D. The CDR3 is 13 amino acids. Trimming removed 5 bases from V and 2 bases from J, with 8 bases in between. Germline V lookup: CDR1 SGHAT, CDR2 FQNNGV. The CDR3 region is CASSRRYTDTQYF. In DNA form, the CDR3 reads TGTGCCAGCAGCCGCAGGTACACAGATACGCAGTATTTT.

The chain's CDR3 is CASSLEGKGTDTQYF. The CDR3 DNA is TGTGCCAGCAGTTTGGAGGGGAAGGGCACAGATACGCAGTATTTT. The chain joins TRBV28 to TRBJ2-3, with D maybe TRBD2 (6 bases). V was pared by 3 bases and J by 1 base, with 11 bases between. The length of the CDR3 is 15 residues. Germline V gives CDR1 MDHEN, CDR2 SYDVKM. Full variable domain (remainder filled in from reference TRBV28 and TRBJ2-3): DVKVTQSSRYLVKRTGEKVFLECVQDMDHENMFWYRQDPGLGLRLIYFSYDVKMKEKGDIPEGYSVSREKKERFSLILESASTNQTSMYLCASSLEGKGTDTQYFGPGTRLTVL.

The chain couples TRBV7-6 to TRBJ2-5, with D tentatively TRBD1 (5 bases). Trimming left V 0 bases short and J 3 bases short, with 11 bases between. CDR3 size: 15 residues. Germline V lookup: CDR1 SGHVS, CDR2 FNYEAQ. In nucleotides, the CDR3 is TGTGCCAGCAGCTTAGCGTCCGGCAGGGAAGAGACCCAGTACTTC. It encodes CASSLASGREETQYF.

The chain employs TRBV21-1 and TRBJ2-7; the D call in the table, TRBD2, was not verified against the DNA. TRBV21-1 is a pseudogene. The CDR3 consists of 16 residues. Here the CDR3 reads CASTLPRTPSPYEQYF. The DNA of the CDR3 is TGTGCCAGCACCCTTCCTCGAACTCCGAGCCCCTACGAGCAGTACTTC.

The chain links TRBV6-5 to TRBJ2-1, with 8 nucleotides matching TRBD1. CDR1 is MNHEY, CDR2 SVGAGI, per germline. The trim removed 3 bases at V and 10 bases at J, leaving 5 bases unmatched. CDR3 length: 13 amino acids. CDR3 sequence: CASSYPGGREQFF. CDR3 coding DNA: TGTGCCAGCAGTTATCCAGGGGGCCGGGAGCAGTTCTTC.

The chain employs TRBV5-1 and TRBJ2-3; 8 nucleotides align to TRBD2. The CDR3 totals 15 residues. Germline V gene sequence: CDR1 SGHRS, CDR2 YFSETQ. The trim removed 4 bases at V and 5 bases at J, leaving 9 bases unmatched. The DNA of the CDR3 is TGCGCCAGCAGCCCCACGGGGGGGCCCGGAGATACGCAGTATTTT. As protein: CASSPTGGPGDTQYF.

V is TRBV29-1 and J is TRBJ2-2; TRBD2 matches at 9 bases. Germline lookup yields CDR1 SQVTM and CDR2 ANQGSEA. The V segment lost 5 bases and the J segment 5 bases; nucleotides outside the gene matches: 12. This CDR3 has 16 residues. CDR3 amino acids: CSVLAGGPLGTGELFF. The CDR3 DNA reads TGCAGCGTTCTTGCGGGAGGGCCTCTGGGGACCGGGGAGCTGTTTTTT.